This T cell receptor (beta chain) was sequenced in a study of blood T cell repertoires in COVID-19. Patients at the Seattle site were enrolled during active infection and followed longitudinally. Germline values: CDR1 MNHEY, CDR2 SMNVEV (reference sequence). The CDR3 extends over 17 amino acids. V was pared by 4 bases and J by 0 bases, with 16 bases between. In the authors' workflow: Estimates of nucleated cell counts were drawn from the amplification of reference gene primers. The table came from immunoSEQ multiplex PCR; TCRdb's copy has only in-frame clones and leaves some out. V, J and clone size are taken as reported in that table, and D and trimming were inferred from the DNA itself. The data contain about 370,000 clones, 89% of them seen just once; the ten biggest clones take up less than 3.5%.

Sequenced material: peripheral blood. The sequence derives from a woman in her thirties with COVID-19, enrolled during active disease. The chain couples TRBV27 to TRBJ2-1; D remains unclear. The CDR3 DNA reads as TGTGCCAGCAGTTCCTACGACGGGTCGAGCTCCTACAATGAGCAGTTCTTC. Amino acid sequence: CASSSYDGSSSYNEQFF.